This T cell receptor beta chain was sequenced in a study of cytomegalovirus exposure and HLA in healthy donors. The CDR3 consists of 17 residues. Germline V gene lookup returns CDR1 SGDLS and CDR2 YYNGEE. Losses at the gene ends were 4 bases for V and 1 base for J; bases not matched to a gene: 12. PCR primers comprised 60 Vbeta and 13 Jbeta primers. The table came from immunoSEQ multiplex PCR; TCRdb's copy has only in-frame clones and leaves some out. The top ten clones hold 7.5% to 9.5% of a sample with some 120,000 clones, about 59% of them seen once. The TCR sequence derives from a woman in her thirties or forties in good health and CMV-seropositive. The sample consisted of PBMCs. The rearrangement links TRBV9 to TRBJ2-5; 8 positions agree with TRBD2. This CDR3 is CASSKNNQRERQETQYF. CDR3 nucleotides: TGTGCCAGCAGCAAAAATAACCAGCGGGAGCGCCAAGAGACCCAGTACTTC.